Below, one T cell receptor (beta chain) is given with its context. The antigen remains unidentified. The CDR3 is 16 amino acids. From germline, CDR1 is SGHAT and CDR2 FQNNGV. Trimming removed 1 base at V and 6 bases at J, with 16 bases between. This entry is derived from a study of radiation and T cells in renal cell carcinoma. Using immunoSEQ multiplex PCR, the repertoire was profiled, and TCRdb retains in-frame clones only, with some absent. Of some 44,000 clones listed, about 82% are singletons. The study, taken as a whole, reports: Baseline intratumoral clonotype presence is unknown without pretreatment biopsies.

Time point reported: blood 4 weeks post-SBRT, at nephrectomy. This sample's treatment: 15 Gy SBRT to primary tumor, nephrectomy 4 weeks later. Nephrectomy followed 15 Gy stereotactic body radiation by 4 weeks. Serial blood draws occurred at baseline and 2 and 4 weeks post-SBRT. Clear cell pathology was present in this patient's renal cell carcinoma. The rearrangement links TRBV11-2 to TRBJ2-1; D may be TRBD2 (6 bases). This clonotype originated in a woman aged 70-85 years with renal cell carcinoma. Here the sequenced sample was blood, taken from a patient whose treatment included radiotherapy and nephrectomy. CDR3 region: CASSLARGGLGNEQFF. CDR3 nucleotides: TGTGCCAGCAGCTTAGCCCGAGGAGGGCTTGGCAATGAGCAGTTCTTC.